The 28 T cell receptor beta chains presented below share a single source sample, sequenced in a study of cytomegalovirus exposure and HLA in healthy donors. The repertoire was sequenced with immunoSEQ multiplex PCR; TCRdb's copy has only in-frame clones and lacks some. The table lists about 98,000 clones, roughly 84% of them singletons, with approximately 5.8% in the top ten. The specimen was PBMCs. The receptors were gathered from a young man in good health and CMV-seropositive.

This chain links TRBV11-2 with TRBJ2-1; D is ambiguous. Germline V CDR1 and CDR2: SGHAT, FQNNGV. Trimming took off 4 bases at V and 4 bases at J, with 17 bases between the two ends. This CDR3 is built from 16 residues. Here the CDR3 reads CASSSSGSLNYNEQFF. Written as DNA, the CDR3 is TGTGCCAGCAGCTCATCCGGGTCTCTCAATTACAATGAGCAGTTCTTC.

The chain combines TRBV19 with TRBJ1-1; 10 nucleotides line up with TRBD1. V lost 2 bases, J lost 5 bases, and 5 bases stayed unmatched. Germline V lookup: CDR1 LNHDA, CDR2 SQIVND (reference sequence). The CDR3 length is 15 residues. CDR3 nucleotide sequence: TGTGCCAGTAGTATATGGGACAGGGGTGATACTGAAGCTTTCTTT. It is translated as CASSIWDRGDTEAFF. Based on the CDR3 plus reference TRBV19 and TRBJ1-1, the full variable domain is DGGITQSPKYLFRKEGQNVTLSCEQNLNHDAMYWYRQDPGQGLRLIYYSQIVNDFQKGDIAEGYSVSREKKESFPLTVTSAQKNPTAFYLCASSIWDRGDTEAFFGQGTRLTVV.

This chain links TRBV28 with TRBJ1-1, with D perhaps TRBD1 (6 bases). The CDR3 has 15 residues. The V end was cut by 4 bases, the J end by 0 bases, with 12 bases between. Germline assignment: CDR1 MDHEN and CDR2 SYDVKM. The CDR3 loop reads CASSSPQGMNTEAFF. The CDR3 DNA reads as TGTGCCAGCAGTTCCCCACAGGGCATGAACACTGAAGCTTTCTTT.

This chain links TRBV11-2 with TRBJ2-7; TRBD1 is a possible D gene (5 bases). V lost 5 bases and J lost 0, with 14 bases in between. The CDR3 has 15 amino acids. CDR1 is SGHAT and CDR2 is FQNNGV in the germline V gene. The CDR3 sequence: CASSPRRDSSYEQYF. For the CDR3, the DNA is TGTGCCAGCAGCCCCCGGAGAGACAGCTCCTACGAGCAGTACTTC.

In this sample, this clone turned up once. The chain carries TRBV29-1 and TRBJ2-3; D is perhaps TRBD1 (6 bases). Looked up from germline, CDR1 is SQVTM and CDR2 is ANQGSEA. The CDR3 has 14 residues. V lost 4 bases to trimming and J lost 5 bases, with 16 bases between them. The DNA for the CDR3 is TGCAGCGTTGGGGGGATACAGGGTATAGATACGCAGTATTTT. Residues: CSVGGIQGIDTQYF.

The chain has TRBV7-6 and TRBJ1-5; no clear D. V dropped 5 bases and J dropped 2 bases, with 10 bases sitting between them. Germline V gene lookup returns CDR1 SGHVS and CDR2 FNYEAQ. This CDR3 is built from 14 residues. CDR3 amino acids: CASSRTVGNQPQHF. Written as DNA, the CDR3 is TGTGCCAGCAGCCGAACAGTGGGCAATCAGCCCCAGCATTTT. The entire variable domain, with the rest obtained from reference TRBV7-6 and TRBJ1-5, is as follows: GAGVSQSPRYKVTKRGQDVALRCDPISGHVSLYWYRQALGQGPEFLTYFNYEAQQDKSGLPNDRFSAERPEGSISTLTIQRTEQRDSAMYRCASSRTVGNQPQHFGDGTRLSIL.

The chain uses TRBV7-9 and TRBJ2-3; 12 bases are a match to TRBD1. The CDR3 loop spans 18 amino acids. The V gene's germline CDR1 is SEHNR and CDR2 FQNEAQ (reference sequence). The V segment lost 1 base and the J segment 4 bases; nucleotides outside the gene matches: 9. The CDR3 DNA follows: TGTGCCAGCAGCTTAGAGGCCCGGGACAGGGGGCTTCCAGATACGCAGTATTTT. Protein: CASSLEARDRGLPDTQYF.

This clone came up a few times. This rearrangement joins TRBV9 to TRBJ2-6; D not resolved. This CDR3 is 14 amino acids long. V was shortened by 0 bases and J by 4 bases, with 5 bases between the two germline ends. CDR1 and CDR2 from the germline V gene are SGDLS and YYNGEE. The CDR3: CASSVGPGANVLTF. CDR3 DNA: TGTGCCAGCAGCGTAGGGCCAGGGGCCAACGTCCTGACTTTC.

This sequence joins TRBV19 and TRBJ1-5, with 9 bases matching TRBD1. The CDR3 contains 15 residues. With V trimmed by 4 bases and J by 3 bases, 4 bases remained unmatched. Germline lookup yields CDR1 LNHDA and CDR2 SQIVND (reference sequence). This chain's CDR3 is CASSTGQGVNQPQHF. CDR3 in DNA: TGTGCCAGTAGTACGGGACAGGGAGTCAATCAGCCCCAGCATTTT.

The DNA for the CDR3 is TGCGCCAGCAGCAAAACGGCGGGGGCAGCCAAAAACATTCAGTACTTC. Protein: CASSKTAGAAKNIQYF. The genes are TRBV5-1 and TRBJ2-4; a possible D gene is TRBD2 (7 bases). The germline CDR1 and CDR2 sequences are SGHRS and YFSETQ. The V end lost 4 bases, the J end lost 0 bases, and 14 bases lay between the germline ends. The CDR3 contains 16 residues.

The chain uses TRBV19 and TRBJ2-1, with 12 positions matching TRBD2. Unmatched junction bases numbered 8, after V lost 7 bases and J lost 1 base. Germline-derived CDR1 and CDR2 are LNHDA and SQIVND (reference sequence). The CDR3 contains 17 residues. The CDR3 coding sequence is TGTGCCAGTAAGGCTAGCGGGGGGGCCGGGTCCTACAATGAGCAGTTCTTC. Amino acid sequence: CASKASGGAGSYNEQFF.

This clone was observed once. This chain links TRBV5-1 with TRBJ2-7; 7 bases map to TRBD1. The CDR3 runs to 15 residues. Germline-derived CDR1 and CDR2 are SGHRS and YFSETQ. V trimming: 1 base; J trimming: 2 bases; junction bases outside the gene matches: 6. The CDR3 nucleotides read TGCGCCAGCAGCTTGATAGGGGGCGCCCCCTACGAGCAGTACTTC. This gives the protein CASSLIGGAPYEQYF.

The V call is TRBV6-6, the J call TRBJ2-7; D is undetermined. The ends were cut back, 2 bases at V and 3 bases at J, with 14 bases in the middle. Germline loops: CDR1 MNHNY, CDR2 SVGAGI (reference sequence). This CDR3 is built from 15 residues. The CDR3 is CASSYRPGQDYEQYF. The DNA of the CDR3 is TGTGCCAGCAGTTACAGGCCTGGGCAGGACTACGAGCAGTACTTC.

The chain has TRBV9 and TRBJ2-5, with 9 positions matching TRBD1. The V gene's germline CDR1 is SGDLS and CDR2 YYNGEE. The CDR3 loop spans 16 amino acids. With 4 bases clipped from V and 5 bases from J, the junction kept 12 bases outside the gene matches. Written as DNA, the CDR3 is TGTGCCAGCAGCAGAGGTTTACAGGGGGCTGTCGAGACCCAGTACTTC. Residues: CASSRGLQGAVETQYF.

The genes are TRBV6-5 and TRBJ1-3; D is possibly TRBD1 (5 bases). With 2 bases removed from V and 0 bases from J, the gap between germline ends came to 8 bases. CDR3 length: 15 amino acids. Per germline, CDR1 MNHEY and CDR2 SVGAGI. CDR3 region: CASSYGTGSGNTIYF. The CDR3 DNA is TGTGCCAGCAGTTACGGCACAGGCTCTGGAAACACCATATATTTT.

This clone appeared a single time. This chain connects TRBV6-6 to TRBJ2-7, with 12 bases fitting TRBD2. V lost 4 bases and J lost 2; bases outside the gene matches: 3. CDR1 and CDR2 from the germline V gene are MNHNY and SVGAGI (reference sequence). This CDR3 is built from 15 residues. The CDR3 DNA follows: TGTGCCAGCAGTTTTAGACTAGCGGGGGCCTACGAGCAGTACTTC. Protein product: CASSFRLAGAYEQYF.

V gene TRBV7-3 combines with J gene TRBJ2-1; tentative D call: TRBD2 (7 bases). V gave up 4 bases and J gave up 4 bases, with 20 bases separating them. The CDR3 runs to 17 residues. The germline CDR1 and CDR2 sequences are SGHTA and FQGTGA. The CDR3, as DNA: TGTGCCAGCAGCTCAATTGGGGGGCGGGGGCTATACAATGAGCAGTTCTTC. Protein product: CASSSIGGRGLYNEQFF.

The gene calls are TRBV9 and TRBJ2-1; D not certain. V was shortened by 0 bases and J by 3 bases, with 7 bases between the two germline ends. The CDR3 spans 14 residues. In germline, CDR1 is SGDLS, CDR2 YYNGEE. The CDR3 reads CASSVVDFYNEQFF. For the CDR3, the DNA is TGTGCCAGCAGCGTAGTCGACTTCTACAATGAGCAGTTCTTC.

The chain uses TRBV7-2 and TRBJ2-7; a weak D match, TRBD2 (5 bases). The CDR3 has 13 amino acids. Looked up from germline, CDR1 is SGHTA and CDR2 is FQGNSA. V shed 3 bases and J shed 6 bases, with 12 bases lying between them. This CDR3 reads CASSLVTRTEQYF. Written as DNA, the CDR3 is TGTGCCAGCAGCTTGGTCACTAGAACCGAGCAGTACTTC.

The J gene is TRBJ2-5, the V gene TRBV7-2; TRBD2 aligns across 8 bases. The CDR3 is 16 residues long. V was pared by 5 bases and J by 5 bases, with 13 bases of the junction left unmatched. Looked up from germline, CDR1 is SGHTA and CDR2 is FQGNSA. CDR3 nucleotides: TGTGCCAGCAGCCCAGGACTAGCTCGGGGTATGGAGACCCAGTACTTC. Protein product: CASSPGLARGMETQYF.

This chain joins TRBV11-2 and TRBJ2-1, with D possibly being TRBD2 (6 bases). V lost 2 bases to trimming and J lost 7 bases, with 18 bases between them. The germline gives CDR1 SGHAT, CDR2 FQNNGV. The CDR3 covers 16 residues. The CDR3 region is CASSLTLADGGNEQFF. The DNA of the CDR3 is TGTGCCAGCAGCTTAACCTTAGCCGATGGGGGGAATGAGCAGTTCTTC.

This chain links TRBV7-9 with TRBJ2-5, with 13 bases identical to TRBD2. Germline-derived CDR1 and CDR2 are SEHNR and FQNEAQ (reference sequence). The ends lost 4 bases at V and 5 bases at J; junction bases unmatched: 7. CDR3 length equals 16 residues. CDR3 protein: CASSSTGLAGRETQYF. The CDR3, as DNA: TGTGCCAGCAGCTCAACGGGACTAGCGGGGCGTGAGACCCAGTACTTC.

This clone appeared a few times. The chain recombines TRBV10-2 with TRBJ1-1; no clear D. The CDR3 covers 13 residues. V lost 3 bases and J 8 bases, leaving 13 bases between the germline ends. The V gene's germline CDR1 is WSHSY and CDR2 SAAADI. The CDR3 loop is CASSEYRAGEAFF. Here the CDR3 DNA reads TGCGCCAGCAGTGAATATCGTGCCGGGGAAGCTTTCTTT.

As DNA, the CDR3 is TGCGCCAGCAGCTTGGTTGCAGGAAGTAACACTGAAGCTTTCTTT. It specifies CASSLVAGSNTEAFF. This sequence joins TRBV5-1 and TRBJ1-1; D unresolved. There are 15 residues in the CDR3. The germline V gene encodes CDR1 SGHRS and CDR2 YFSETQ. The V and J ends lost 0 bases and 2 bases respectively, with 11 bases between them. Variable domain in full (rest from reference TRBV5-1 and TRBJ1-1): KAGVTQTPRYLIKTRGQQVTLSCSPISGHRSVSWYQQTPGQGLQFLFEYFSETQRNKGNFPGRFSGRQFSNSRSEMNVSTLELGDSALYLCASSLVAGSNTEAFFGQGTRLTVV.

The genes are TRBV4-1 and TRBJ2-1; the D is unclear. Germline CDR1 reads MGHRA; CDR2 reads YSYEKL. The V end was cut by 0 bases, the J end by 10 bases, with 10 bases between. The CDR3 sequence is 13 residues long. The DNA for the CDR3 is TGCGCCAGCAGCCAAGATCCCTACGGGGAGCAGTTCTTC. The encoded protein is CASSQDPYGEQFF.

This chain connects TRBV4-3 to TRBJ2-3; TRBD1 agrees at 11 bases. The trim removed 1 base at V and 1 base at J, leaving 1 base unmatched. This CDR3 spans 16 amino acids. Germline-derived CDR1 and CDR2 are LGHNA and YSLEER. DNA for the CDR3: TGCGCCAGCAGCCAAGGGACAGGGGGCCGCACAGATACGCAGTATTTT. Translation: CASSQGTGGRTDTQYF.

The chain carries TRBV20-1 and TRBJ2-1; D remains ambiguous. Looked up from germline, CDR1 is DFQATT and CDR2 is SNEGSKA (reference sequence). The V gene lost 5 bases and the J gene lost 4 bases, with 6 bases spanning the gap. This CDR3 region has 11 residues. The chain's CDR3 is CSAHVYNEQFF. DNA for the CDR3: TGCAGTGCTCATGTTTACAATGAGCAGTTCTTC.

The chain joins TRBV11-3 to TRBJ2-3; D is perhaps TRBD2 (7 bases). This CDR3 region has 14 residues. Germline CDR1 reads SGHNT; CDR2 reads YENEEA. The V end lost 5 bases, the J end lost 3 bases, and 12 bases lay between the germline ends. The CDR3 bases are TGTGCCAGCAGCGGGGGGGCGAGGACAGATACGCAGTATTTT. Amino acid sequence: CASSGGARTDTQYF.